One T cell receptor (beta chain) is described in this entry. The method was immunoSEQ multiplex PCR; TCRdb's version includes in-frame clones alone and lacks a portion of them. Here the sample spans approximately 50,000 clones, approximately 87% being singletons. The source of the sample is a study of control samples from healthy donors and cancer patients. Trimming shortened V by 0 bases and J by 0 bases, and 8 bases separated the two germline ends. The V gene's germline CDR1 is LGHNA and CDR2 YNFKEQ. This CDR3 region has 15 residues. This chain joins TRBV4-2 and TRBJ1-1; D gene uncertain. The sequencing input was PBMCs. The source of this sequence is a woman between 55 and 75 years old with lung cancer. The DNA for the CDR3 is TGTGCCAGCAGCCAAGATCGAAGGATGAACACTGAAGCTTTCTTT. Residues: CASSQDRRMNTEAFF.